This T cell receptor (beta chain) emerged from a study of blood T cell repertoires in COVID-19. Turning to the study itself: Samples representing acute and convalescent COVID-19 were sourced from the United States, Italy and Spain.

The CDR3 extends over 16 amino acids. Authors' methods: Amplified reference gene primers provided the basis for estimating nucleated cell counts. Using immunoSEQ multiplex PCR, the repertoire was profiled, and TCRdb retains in-frame clones only, with some absent. The V and J calls and clone size were taken over from that table, and D and trimming were inferred from the DNA. The sample lists some 150,000 clones, 70% to 90% occurring once. This clonotype was sampled from a man aged 55 to 69 with acute or convalescent COVID-19. This chain uses TRBV21-1 with TRBJ1-5. TRBV21-1 is assigned pseudogene status. Sequencing was carried out using peripheral blood. The CDR3 is CASSRRVEGRYQPQHF. The CDR3 DNA reads as TGTGCCAGCAGCAGGAGGGTAGAGGGTCGATATCAGCCCCAGCATTTT.